Shown below are 32 T cell receptor beta chains from a single sample sequenced in a study of T cell responses to AZD1222 COVID-19 vaccine. Sequencing was performed with immunoSEQ multiplex PCR; in TCRdb, only in-frame clones are kept and a portion is missing. Altogether tens of thousands of clones are present, about nine tenths being singletons, with the ten largest covering 7.8%. The sequences come from peripheral blood, collected on day 0 of AZD1222 vaccination. Receptors originate from an adult in good health.

CDR3 DNA sequence: TGTGCCAGCAGTTCCCCTCGGGGATCGCTCTATGGCTACACCTTC. Residues: CASSSPRGSLYGYTF. The V gene is TRBV6-5, the J gene TRBJ1-2; D remains unclear. Germline V gives CDR1 MNHEY, CDR2 SVGAGI. This CDR3 is 15 amino acids long. V lost 4 bases, J lost 4 bases, and 16 bases lay in between.

The gene calls are TRBV28 and TRBJ1-5; D remains ambiguous. Deletions cut 3 bases from V and 6 bases from J, with 15 bases between. This CDR3 contains 15 residues. Germline V lookup: CDR1 MDHEN, CDR2 SYDVKM. The CDR3 spells CASSLGGNFGQPQHF. The DNA for the CDR3 is TGTGCCAGCAGTTTGGGAGGGAACTTCGGTCAGCCCCAGCATTTT.

The chain couples TRBV7-9 to TRBJ2-7; TRBD1 matches at 7 bases. J was trimmed by 5 bases and V by 5 bases; bases with no gene match: 3. Looked up from germline, CDR1 is SEHNR and CDR2 is FQNEAQ (reference sequence). The CDR3 spans 12 residues. Here the CDR3 reads CASSRDRHEQYF. DNA of the CDR3: TGTGCCAGCAGCCGGGACAGACACGAGCAGTACTTC. The full variable domain, with the rest looked up from reference TRBV7-9 and TRBJ2-7, is DTGVSQNPRHKITKRGQNVTFRCDPISEHNRLYWYRQTLGQGPEFLTYFQNEAQLEKSRLLSDRFSAERPKGSFSTLEIQRTEQGDSAMYLCASSRDRHEQYFGPGTRLTVT.

The table lists this clone with a count of one. The chain's CDR3 is CASSSRDGRRKLFF. CDR3 DNA sequence: TGTGCCAGCAGCTCCCGGGACGGGAGGAGAAAACTGTTTTTT. The gene calls are TRBV7-8 and TRBJ1-4; possibly TRBD1 for D (5 bases). In germline, CDR1 is SGHVS, CDR2 FQNEAQ. Trimming left V 4 bases short and J 10 bases short, with 16 bases between. The CDR3 is 14 residues long.

This rearrangement joins TRBV7-2 to TRBJ2-5, with D unclear. V dropped 3 bases and J dropped 3 bases, with 8 bases sitting between them. The germline V gene encodes CDR1 SGHTA and CDR2 FQGNSA. This CDR3 comprises 13 residues. The CDR3 protein is CASSLLREETQYF. CDR3 in DNA: TGTGCCAGCAGCTTGTTACGGGAAGAGACCCAGTACTTC.

The rearrangement links TRBV13 to TRBJ2-3; D is ambiguous. V gave up 4 bases and J gave up 1 base, with 9 bases separating them. The CDR3 covers 14 residues. Germline V gene lookup returns CDR1 PRHDT and CDR2 FYEKMQ (reference sequence). The CDR3 DNA follows: TGTGCCAGCAGCTCAGGATGGGGCACAGATACGCAGTATTTT. Its protein is CASSSGWGTDTQYF.

This clone was seen a few times. Other DNA variants within this sample encode the same CDR3. The chain links TRBV19 to TRBJ1-1, with TRBD1 identical over 7 bases. The V gene end was trimmed by 4 bases and the J gene end by 1 base; junction bases not matched to a gene: 3. The CDR3 runs 14 residues. In germline, CDR1 is LNHDA, CDR2 SQIVND (reference sequence). The CDR3 loop is CASSRNRGNTEAFF. The CDR3 nucleotides are TGTGCCAGTAGTAGAAACAGGGGGAACACTGAAGCTTTCTTT.

The genes are TRBV10-3 and TRBJ2-7; D ambiguous. Trimming removed 0 bases from V and 7 bases from J, with 16 bases in between. The CDR3 loop spans 15 amino acids. Germline CDR1 ENHRY, CDR2 SYGVKD. CDR3 region: CAISESWTHQGEQYF. CDR3 coding DNA: TGTGCCATCAGTGAGTCGTGGACCCACCAAGGTGAGCAGTACTTC.

This chain uses TRBV28 with TRBJ1-1; tentative D call: TRBD1 (6 bases). The V gene lost 2 bases and the J gene lost 5 bases, with 9 bases spanning the gap. The germline gives CDR1 MDHEN, CDR2 SYDVKM. This CDR3 region has 13 residues. The CDR3 DNA reads TGTGCCAGCAGTTTAGGGGGGCCTACTGAAGCTTTCTTT. Translated: CASSLGGPTEAFF.

The chain has TRBV27 and TRBJ1-1; no definite D call. Trimming stripped 7 bases from V and 0 bases from J, with 12 bases between. This CDR3 has 14 amino acids. Germline V gene data show CDR1 as MNHEY and CDR2 as SMNVEV (reference sequence). CDR3 nucleotides: TGTGCCAGCACCCCCGGCGGGATGAACACTGAAGCTTTCTTT. Protein product: CASTPGGMNTEAFF.

The rearrangement uses TRBV5-1 and TRBJ2-1; the D is unclear. V was clipped by 4 bases and J by 4 bases, with 6 bases between them. Germline CDR1 SGHRS, CDR2 YFSETQ. CDR3 length: 12 residues. The CDR3 loop is CASSPGYNEQFF. CDR3 DNA: TGCGCCAGCAGCCCCGGTTACAATGAGCAGTTCTTC.

The chain uses TRBV18 and TRBJ1-1, with D hard to call. Germline V lookup: CDR1 KGHSH, CDR2 LQKENI. The CDR3 consists of 16 residues. V shed 3 bases and J shed 1 base, with 15 bases lying between them. The CDR3 sequence: CASSPTRTATNTEAFF. The CDR3 nucleotides are TGTGCCAGCTCACCGACCCGGACGGCGACGAACACTGAAGCTTTCTTT.

The J gene is TRBJ2-3, the V gene TRBV3-1 (or the pseudogene TRBV3-2); 7 bases are shared with TRBD2. Trimming removed 1 base from V and 1 base from J; junction bases left unmatched: 2. CDR1 and CDR2 (germline): LGHDT, YNNKEL (reference sequence). There are 15 residues in the CDR3. The CDR3 is CASSQVTSGTDTQYF. CDR3 in DNA: TGTGCCAGCAGCCAAGTTACTAGCGGCACAGATACGCAGTATTTT.

A note on this clone: The sample carries other DNA sequences with the same CDR3. V gene TRBV6-5 combines with J gene TRBJ2-2; 9 bases map to TRBD1. V was clipped by 5 bases and J by 3 bases; unmatched bases: 1. This CDR3 has 14 residues. Germline CDR1 MNHEY, CDR2 SVGAGI. The chain's CDR3 is CASSRDRDTGELFF. The CDR3 DNA follows: TGTGCCAGCAGTCGGGACAGGGACACCGGGGAGCTGTTTTTT.

The chain employs TRBV3-1 (or the pseudogene TRBV3-2) and TRBJ2-2, with D unclear. The CDR3 loop spans 12 amino acids. Trimming took off 4 bases at V and 10 bases at J, with 10 bases between the two ends. From germline, CDR1 is LGHDT and CDR2 YNNKEL (reference sequence). This CDR3 is CASSLSMKELFF. Written as DNA, the CDR3 is TGTGCCAGCAGCCTCAGTATGAAGGAGCTGTTTTTT.

The chain couples TRBV14 to TRBJ2-2; 8 bases match TRBD2. The CDR3 totals 15 residues. V trimming: 1 base; J trimming: 8 bases; junction bases outside the gene matches: 6. Germline V gene lookup returns CDR1 SGHDN and CDR2 FVKESK. The CDR3 region has the DNA TGTGCCAGCAGCCAAGGCTGGAGCGGGAGAGGGGAGCTGTTTTTT. Its protein product is CASSQGWSGRGELFF.

About this clone: Relative to the germline gene, one junction end is altered; a read error may explain this. V and J are TRBV6-4 and TRBJ2-1; possible D gene TRBD2, 7 bases. Germline CDR1 and CDR2: MRHNA and SNTAGT. This CDR3 is built from 16 residues. CDR3 protein: CASCDGGGGSYNEQFF. The CDR3 coding sequence is TGTGCCAGCTGTGACGGAGGGGGGGGCTCCTACAATGAGCAGTTCTTC.

The chain has TRBV29-1 and TRBJ2-1; possible D gene TRBD1, 5 bases. The CDR3 extends over 12 amino acids. The germline gives CDR1 SQVTM, CDR2 ANQGSEA. Trimming took off 7 bases at V and 5 bases at J, with 12 bases between the two ends. This CDR3 is CSGRIQDNEQFF. The CDR3 nucleotides read TGCAGCGGAAGAATACAGGACAATGAGCAGTTCTTC.

CDR3 residues: CASRCLTYEQYF. CDR3 DNA sequence: TGTGCCAGCAGATGTCTTACCTACGAGCAGTACTTC. This chain uses TRBV6-4 with TRBJ2-7; unclear D gene. V lost 6 bases and J 2 bases, leaving 8 bases between the germline ends. CDR1 and CDR2 from the germline V gene are MRHNA and SNTAGT. The CDR3 contains 12 residues.

This sequence joins TRBV10-3 and TRBJ2-1; 7 nucleotides line up with TRBD2. Unmatched junction bases numbered 7, after V lost 5 bases and J lost 0 bases. CDR3 length: 16 amino acids. Looked up from germline, CDR1 is ENHRY and CDR2 is SYGVKD. The CDR3 sequence is CAISSSSGVSYNEQFF. The CDR3 coding sequence is TGTGCCATCAGTAGTTCTAGCGGCGTCTCCTACAATGAGCAGTTCTTC.

This sequence joins TRBV18 and TRBJ2-5, with TRBD2 as a possible D gene (5 bases). Looked up from germline, CDR1 is KGHSH and CDR2 is LQKENI. Trimming pared 1 base from V and 4 bases from J, leaving 10 bases between. This CDR3 region has 14 residues. The CDR3: CASSPQVGRETQYF. CDR3 DNA sequence: TGTGCCAGCTCACCACAGGTGGGGAGAGAGACCCAGTACTTC.

The V and J genes are TRBV28 and TRBJ1-2; 7 nucleotides match TRBD1. Unmatched junction bases numbered 4, after V lost 11 bases and J lost 1 base. Germline V gene data show CDR1 as MDHEN and CDR2 as SYDVKM. There are 12 residues in the CDR3. CDR3 bases: TGTGCCGGTAGGGACAGTAACTATGGCTACACCTTC. It specifies CAGRDSNYGYTF.

The chain carries TRBV7-6 and TRBJ2-7, with D tentatively TRBD2 (7 bases). Trimming removed 7 bases from V and 5 bases from J, with 12 bases in between. The length of the CDR3 is 12 residues. The germline V gene has CDR1 SGHVS and CDR2 FNYEAQ. CDR3 amino acids: CASTQGRDEQYF. The CDR3 coding sequence is TGTGCCAGCACGCAGGGGAGGGACGAGCAGTACTTC.

This clone has more than one count but fewer than ten. The V gene is TRBV9, the J gene TRBJ2-7; 12 nucleotides line up with TRBD2. The CDR3 is 16 residues long. The ends lost 0 bases at V and 2 bases at J; junction bases unmatched: 3. CDR1 and CDR2 from the germline V gene are SGDLS and YYNGEE. The CDR3 sequence is CASSVDWTSGTYEQYF. In DNA, the CDR3 is TGTGCCAGCAGCGTAGATTGGACTAGCGGGACCTACGAGCAGTACTTC.

The rearrangement uses TRBV6-1 and TRBJ2-2; TRBD1 matches 10 bases. This CDR3 contains 13 residues. Germline-derived CDR1 and CDR2 are MNHNS and SASEGT. J gave up 5 bases and V 8 bases, and 2 bases lay outside the gene matches. DNA for the CDR3: TGTGCCAGCGGGGACAGGGGAACCGGGGAGCTGTTTTTT. Amino acids: CASGDRGTGELFF.

The chain combines TRBV7-9 with TRBJ2-7; tentative D call: TRBD2 (6 bases). The V gene lost 5 bases and the J gene lost 0 bases, with 20 bases spanning the gap. Germline lookup yields CDR1 SEHNR and CDR2 FQNEAQ (reference sequence). This CDR3 spans 17 amino acids. CDR3 region: CASSRPLSGDLSYEQYF. CDR3 DNA: TGTGCCAGCAGCCGCCCGTTATCGGGAGACCTCTCCTACGAGCAGTACTTC.

The chain joins TRBV5-1 to TRBJ2-7, with 7 nucleotides matching TRBD2. J gave up 5 bases and V 0 bases, and 8 bases lay outside the gene matches. This CDR3 is 15 amino acids long. In germline, CDR1 is SGHRS, CDR2 YFSETQ. This CDR3 is CASSLAGGLVHEQYF. CDR3 sequence (DNA): TGCGCCAGCAGCTTGGCCGGGGGGTTGGTACACGAGCAGTACTTC.

As DNA, the CDR3 is TGTGCCAGCAGCCAAGGGCCAGGACCCGGAAACACCATATATTTT. Residues: CASSQGPGPGNTIYF. The rearrangement uses TRBV4-2 and TRBJ1-3; D is unclear. The CDR3 is 15 amino acids. Germline V lookup: CDR1 LGHNA, CDR2 YNFKEQ. Trimming pared 1 base from V and 4 bases from J, leaving 11 bases between.

The chain has TRBV30 and TRBJ2-7; 8 bases fit TRBD1. This CDR3 spans 15 amino acids. CDR1 GTSNPN and CDR2 SVGIG come from the germline V gene (reference sequence). V lost 1 base and J lost 2; bases outside the gene matches: 7. This CDR3 is CAWSGGQGVAYEQYF. Here the CDR3 DNA reads TGTGCCTGGAGTGGAGGACAGGGAGTCGCCTACGAGCAGTACTTC.

The rearrangement uses TRBV12-3 or TRBV12-4 and TRBJ2-2; D remains ambiguous. Trimming took 8 bases from V and 3 from J, leaving 10 bases between them. This CDR3 comprises 13 residues. The CDR3 sequence is CASSNGYTGELFF. CDR3 sequence (DNA): TGTGCCAGCTCCAACGGGTACACCGGGGAGCTGTTTTTT.

The CDR3 spells CASSDRTLAGEQYF. CDR3 sequence (DNA): TGTGCCAGCAGTGACCGGACACTGGCGGGAGAGCAGTACTTC. The V and J genes are TRBV25-1 and TRBJ2-7; TRBD2 might be the D (6 bases). Trimming took 3 bases from V and 7 from J, leaving 16 bases between them. Germline V CDR1 and CDR2: MGHDK, SYGVNS. The CDR3 has 14 amino acids.

The chain couples TRBV30 to TRBJ1-2; 9 bases are shared with TRBD1. The junction had 4 bases not matched to a gene; V was cut back by 1 base and J by 4 bases. Germline V gene sequence: CDR1 GTSNPN, CDR2 SVGIG (reference sequence). The CDR3 sequence is 14 residues long. CDR3 sequence: CAWSDRGRIYGYTF. The CDR3 DNA is TGTGCCTGGAGTGACAGGGGGCGAATCTATGGCTACACCTTC. Supplemented by reference TRBV30 and TRBJ1-2, the full variable domain reads SQTIHQWPATLVQPVGSPLSLECTVEGTSNPNLYWYRQAAGRGLQLLFYSVGIGQISSEVPQNLSASRPQDRQFILSSKKLLLSDSGFYLCAWSDRGRIYGYTFGSGTRLTVV.